This T cell receptor (beta chain) was observed in a study of CD8 T cells in Susac syndrome. As regards this clonotype: Its target is not known.

Reverse transcription of roughly 0.5 to 1 ug RNA was performed with random hexamers. Amplification of TCR beta CDR3 by immunoSEQ multiplex PCR spanned 54 Vbeta and 13 Jbeta. One entry per CDR3 protein, called by TCRdb with MiXCR from the immunoSEQ multiplex PCR reads. The data hold approximately 100,000 distinct CDR3 sequences, with over 90% observed a single time. CD8+ and CD4+ T cells from blood underwent TCR beta sequencing. The CD8+ and CD4+ T cells were isolated magnetically using a negative isolation approach, whereas the TEMRA cells were enriched by FACS. Study conclusions and caveats: In its TCR sequencing and HLA analysis, the study acknowledged that the number of individuals was relatively small.

The source of this sequence is a human donor in good health. The sequencing input was CD4+ T cells from PBMCs.

CDR3 loop: CASSQARQGGGYTF. The CDR3 nucleotides read TGTGCCAGCAGCCAAGCCCGACAGGGAGGCGGCTACACCTTC. This sequence joins TRBV14 and TRBJ1-2; 7 nucleotides align to TRBD1. Germline V gene lookup returns CDR1 SGHDN and CDR2 FVKESK. The V and J ends lost 1 base and 8 bases, in that order; junction bases with no gene match: 7. This CDR3 has 14 residues.